This paragraph reports one T cell receptor beta chain. Its antigen is unidentified. Donors showed nominal health when sampled, although they likely had unrecorded immune exposures. This sample is part of a study of cytomegalovirus exposure and HLA in healthy donors. The wider study: Genotyping of about 400 donors showed that approximately 83% belonged to the Caucasian-associated ancestry cluster. Study-level results: Cytomegalovirus association was assigned to under 200 TCR beta chains.

Losses at the gene ends were 1 base for V and 7 bases for J; bases not matched to a gene: 9. There are 16 residues in the CDR3. The germline CDR1 and CDR2 sequences are SNHLY and FYNNEI. The PCR employed 60 Vbeta primers together with 13 Jbeta primers. Assay used: immunoSEQ multiplex PCR; TCRdb lists only in-frame clones, some missing. The sample data list around 150,000 clones. V gene TRBV2 combines with J gene TRBJ2-3; TRBD2 matches at 9 bases. The material sequenced was PBMCs. The sequence was obtained from a woman aged 55-69 years in good health and CMV-seronegative. The CDR3 bases are TGTGCCAGCAGTGAAGTGGGAACTAGCGGGCTGTATACGCAGTATTTT. Translation: CASSEVGTSGLYTQYF.